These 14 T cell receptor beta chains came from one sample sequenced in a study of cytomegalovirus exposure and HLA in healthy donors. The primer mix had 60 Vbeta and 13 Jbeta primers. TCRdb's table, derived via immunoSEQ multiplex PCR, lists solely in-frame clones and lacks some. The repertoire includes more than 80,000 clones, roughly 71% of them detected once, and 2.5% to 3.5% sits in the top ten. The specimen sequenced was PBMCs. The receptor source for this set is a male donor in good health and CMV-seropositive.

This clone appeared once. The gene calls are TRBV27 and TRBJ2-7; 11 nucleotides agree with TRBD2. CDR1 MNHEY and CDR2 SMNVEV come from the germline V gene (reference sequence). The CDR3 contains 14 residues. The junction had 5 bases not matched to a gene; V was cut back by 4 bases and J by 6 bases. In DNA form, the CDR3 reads TGTGCCAGCAGTTCCCTCGGGACTAGCGGCGAGCAGTACTTC. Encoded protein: CASSSLGTSGEQYF.

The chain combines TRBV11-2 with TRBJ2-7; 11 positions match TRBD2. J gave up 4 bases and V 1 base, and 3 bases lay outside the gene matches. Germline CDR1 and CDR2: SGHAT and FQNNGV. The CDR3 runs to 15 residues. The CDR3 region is CASSLGLAGGYEQYF. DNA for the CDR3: TGTGCCAGCAGCTTAGGTTTAGCGGGAGGGTACGAGCAGTACTTC.

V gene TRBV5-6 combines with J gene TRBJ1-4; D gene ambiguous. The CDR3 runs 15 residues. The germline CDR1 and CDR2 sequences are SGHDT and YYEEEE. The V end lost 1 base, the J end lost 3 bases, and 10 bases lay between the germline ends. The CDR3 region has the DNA TGTGCCAGCAGCTTGTTAGGAGGCCCTAATGAAAAACTGTTTTTT. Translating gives CASSLLGGPNEKLFF.

CDR3 coding DNA: TGCGCCAGCAGCCAAGAATCAGGAAATTACTCACCCCTCCACTTT. It specifies CASSQESGNYSPLHF. The chain uses TRBV4-3 and TRBJ1-6; D gene uncertain. Trimming cost V 0 bases and J 10 bases, with 13 bases left between them. Germline V gene data show CDR1 as LGHNA and CDR2 as YSLEER. This CDR3 contains 15 residues.

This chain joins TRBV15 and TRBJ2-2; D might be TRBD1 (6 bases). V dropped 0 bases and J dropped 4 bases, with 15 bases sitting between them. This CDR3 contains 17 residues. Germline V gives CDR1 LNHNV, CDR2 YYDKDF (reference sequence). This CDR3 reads CATSRERYRDLTGELFF. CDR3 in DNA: TGTGCCACCAGCAGAGAAAGATACAGGGACCTCACCGGGGAGCTGTTTTTT.

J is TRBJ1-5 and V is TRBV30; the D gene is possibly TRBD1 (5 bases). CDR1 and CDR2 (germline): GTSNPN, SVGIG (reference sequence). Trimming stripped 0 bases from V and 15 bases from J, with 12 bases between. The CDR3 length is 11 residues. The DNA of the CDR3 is TGTGCCTGGAGTGTGGGCAGGGTCTTGCATTTT. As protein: CAWSVGRVLHF.

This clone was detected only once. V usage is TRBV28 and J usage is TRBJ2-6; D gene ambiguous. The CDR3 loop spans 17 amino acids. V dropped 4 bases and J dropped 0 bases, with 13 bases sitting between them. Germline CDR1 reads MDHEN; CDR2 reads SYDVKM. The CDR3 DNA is TGTGCCAGCAGTTCAGAGGTTCTGATCTCTGGGGCCAACGTCCTGACTTTC. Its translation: CASSSEVLISGANVLTF.

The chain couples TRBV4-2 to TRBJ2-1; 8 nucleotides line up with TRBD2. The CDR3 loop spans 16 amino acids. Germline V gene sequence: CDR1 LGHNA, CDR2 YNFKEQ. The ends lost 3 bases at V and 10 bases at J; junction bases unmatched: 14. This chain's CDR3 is CASSQSSRGAEVEQFF. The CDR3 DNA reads TGTGCCAGCAGCCAGTCATCGCGGGGGGCGGAGGTGGAGCAGTTCTTC.

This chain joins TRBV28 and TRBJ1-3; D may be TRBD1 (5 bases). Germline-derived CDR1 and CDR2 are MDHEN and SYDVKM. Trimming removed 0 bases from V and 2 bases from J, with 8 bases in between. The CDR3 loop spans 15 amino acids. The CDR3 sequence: CASSLWVTAGNTIYF. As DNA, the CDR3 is TGTGCCAGCAGTTTATGGGTGACAGCTGGAAACACCATATATTTT.

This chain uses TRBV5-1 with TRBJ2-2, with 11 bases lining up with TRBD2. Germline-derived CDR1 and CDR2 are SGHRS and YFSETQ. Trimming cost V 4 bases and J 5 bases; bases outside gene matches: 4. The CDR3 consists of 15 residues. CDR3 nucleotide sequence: TGCGCCAGCAGCGGCGGGACTAGCGGAACCGGGGAGCTGTTTTTT. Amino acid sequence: CASSGGTSGTGELFF.

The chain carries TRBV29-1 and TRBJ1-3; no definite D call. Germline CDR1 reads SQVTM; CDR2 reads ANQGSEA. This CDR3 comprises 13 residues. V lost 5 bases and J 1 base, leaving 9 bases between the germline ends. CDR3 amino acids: CSVSPGSGNTIYF. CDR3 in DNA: TGCAGCGTTTCCCCGGGGTCTGGAAACACCATATATTTT. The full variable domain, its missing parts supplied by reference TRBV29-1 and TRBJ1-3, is SAVISQKPSRDICQRGTSLTIQCQVDSQVTMMFWYRQQPGQSLTLIATANQGSEATYESGFVIDKFPISRPNLTFSTLTVSNMSPEDSSIYLCSVSPGSGNTIYFGEGSWLTVV.

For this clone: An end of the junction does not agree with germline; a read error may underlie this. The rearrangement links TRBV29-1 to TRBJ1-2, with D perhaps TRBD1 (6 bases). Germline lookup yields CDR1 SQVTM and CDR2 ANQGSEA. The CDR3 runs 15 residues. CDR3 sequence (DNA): TGCAGCGTTGAGGGGTCCGGACAGAATCTGAATGGCTACCCCTTC. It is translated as CSVEGSGQNLNGYPF. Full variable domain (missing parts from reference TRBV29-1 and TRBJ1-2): SAVISQKPSRDICQRGTSLTIQCQVDSQVTMMFWYRQQPGQSLTLIATANQGSEATYESGFVIDKFPISRPNLTFSTLTVSNMSPEDSSIYLCSVEGSGQNLNGYPFGSGTRLTVV.

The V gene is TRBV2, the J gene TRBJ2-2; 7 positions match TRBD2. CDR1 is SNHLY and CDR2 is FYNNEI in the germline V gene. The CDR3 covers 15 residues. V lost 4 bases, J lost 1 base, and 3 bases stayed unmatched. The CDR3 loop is CASSVASGNTGELFF. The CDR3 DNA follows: TGTGCCAGCAGTGTTGCTAGCGGGAACACCGGGGAGCTGTTTTTT.

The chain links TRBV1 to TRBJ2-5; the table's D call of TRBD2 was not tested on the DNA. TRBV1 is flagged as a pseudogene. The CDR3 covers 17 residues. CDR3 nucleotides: TGCACCAGCAGCCACGACGGGACTCCTACCGGCCAAGAGACCCAGTACTTC. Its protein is CTSSHDGTPTGQETQYF.